The clone carrying this T cell receptor (beta chain) was observed at least ten times. The antigen is unknown. Each CDR3 protein is one row after TCRdb ran MiXCR on the multiplex PCR reads. The table has over 200,000 distinct CDR3 sequences, less than 45% seen once. The sample belongs to a study of breast tumors, draining lymph nodes, adjacent tissues. The CDR3 consists of 14 residues. V shed 1 base and J shed 5 bases, with 9 bases lying between them. Samples came from axillary lymph nodes draining the breast cancer. General study findings and limits: Luminal-like breast cancer showed significantly greater tumor-nontumor repertoire similarity than basal-like breast cancer did. That most tumor T cells come from lymph nodes remained unproven. Findings are consistent with lymph node origin and intratumoral expansion of most tumor T cells. Tumors had less TCR diversity than lymph nodes, more than nontumor tissue.

This chain joins TRBV12-3 or TRBV12-4 and TRBJ2-1, with D perhaps given as TRBD1 or TRBD2 (5 bases each). The sequencing input was axillary lymph node tissue. This TCR came from a female donor with breast cancer. Some clones in this sample may be carry-over from other donors' samples. The CDR3 bases are TGTGCCAGCAGTTTAGGGGGGAGAAACAATGAGCAGTTCTTC. Residues: CASSLGGRNNEQFF.